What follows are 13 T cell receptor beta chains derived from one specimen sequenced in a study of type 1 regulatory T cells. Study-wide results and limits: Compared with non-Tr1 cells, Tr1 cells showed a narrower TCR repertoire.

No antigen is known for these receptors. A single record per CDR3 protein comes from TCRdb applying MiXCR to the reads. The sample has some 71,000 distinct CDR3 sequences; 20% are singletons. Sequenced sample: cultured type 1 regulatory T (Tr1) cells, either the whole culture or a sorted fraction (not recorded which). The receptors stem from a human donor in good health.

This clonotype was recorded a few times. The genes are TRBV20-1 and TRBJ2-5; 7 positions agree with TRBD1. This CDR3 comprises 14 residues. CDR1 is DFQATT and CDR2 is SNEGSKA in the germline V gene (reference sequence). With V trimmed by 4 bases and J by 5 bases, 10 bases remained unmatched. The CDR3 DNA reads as TGCAGTGCTATACCACAGGGGAGTTGGGAGACCCAGTACTTC. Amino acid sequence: CSAIPQGSWETQYF.

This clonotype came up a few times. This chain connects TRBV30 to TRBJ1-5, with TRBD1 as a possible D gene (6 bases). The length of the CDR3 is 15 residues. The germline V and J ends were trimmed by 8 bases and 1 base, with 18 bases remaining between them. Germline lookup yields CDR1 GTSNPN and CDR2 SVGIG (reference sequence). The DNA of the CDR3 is TGTGCCGGGTCGAGGGGGGGCGCGAGCAATCAGCCCCAGCATTTT. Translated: CAGSRGGASNQPQHF.

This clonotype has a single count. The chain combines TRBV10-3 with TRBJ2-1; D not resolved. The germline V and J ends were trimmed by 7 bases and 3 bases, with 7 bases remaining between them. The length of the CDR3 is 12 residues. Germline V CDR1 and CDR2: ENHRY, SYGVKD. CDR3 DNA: TGTGCCATCACCAACTACTACAATGAGCAGTTCTTC. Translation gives CAITNYYNEQFF.

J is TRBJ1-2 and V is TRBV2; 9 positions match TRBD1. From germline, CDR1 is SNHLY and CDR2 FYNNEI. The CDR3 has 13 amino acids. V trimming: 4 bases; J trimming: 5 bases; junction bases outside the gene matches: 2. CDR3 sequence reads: CASSGGQGYGYTF. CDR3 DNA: TGTGCCAGCAGTGGGGGACAGGGATATGGCTACACCTTC.

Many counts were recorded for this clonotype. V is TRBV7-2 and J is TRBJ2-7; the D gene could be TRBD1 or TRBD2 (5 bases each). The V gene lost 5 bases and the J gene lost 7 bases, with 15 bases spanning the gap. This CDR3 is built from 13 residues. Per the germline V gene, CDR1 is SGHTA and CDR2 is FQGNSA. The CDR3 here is CASSPGTEGEQYF. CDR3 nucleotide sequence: TGTGCCAGCAGCCCCGGTACCGAGGGGGAGCAGTACTTC.

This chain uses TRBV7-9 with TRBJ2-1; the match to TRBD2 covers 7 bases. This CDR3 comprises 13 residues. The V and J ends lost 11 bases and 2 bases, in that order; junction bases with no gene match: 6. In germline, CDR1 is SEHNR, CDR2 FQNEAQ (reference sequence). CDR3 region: CAQGGRPYNEQFF. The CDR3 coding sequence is TGTGCCCAGGGAGGGAGACCCTACAATGAGCAGTTCTTC.

The chain's CDR3 is CASSFRTQYF. CDR3 DNA: TGTGCCAGCAGTTTTCGTACGCAGTATTTT. The rearrangement joins TRBV12-3 or TRBV12-4 to TRBJ2-3; the D is unclear. The CDR3 is 10 amino acids. Trimming removed 3 bases from V and 8 bases from J, with 3 bases in between.

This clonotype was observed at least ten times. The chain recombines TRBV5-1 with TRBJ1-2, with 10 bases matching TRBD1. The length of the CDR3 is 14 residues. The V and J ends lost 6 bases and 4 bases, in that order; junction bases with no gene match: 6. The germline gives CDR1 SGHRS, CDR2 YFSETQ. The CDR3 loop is CASNSGTGAYGYTF. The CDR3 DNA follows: TGCGCCAGCAACTCCGGGACAGGGGCCTATGGCTACACCTTC.

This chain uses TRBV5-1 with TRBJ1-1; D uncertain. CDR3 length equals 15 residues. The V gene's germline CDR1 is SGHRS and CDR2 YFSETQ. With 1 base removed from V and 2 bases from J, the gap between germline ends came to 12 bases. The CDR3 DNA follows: TGCGCCAGCAGCTTGTCGGAGGGTATTAACACTGAAGCTTTCTTT. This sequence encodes CASSLSEGINTEAFF.

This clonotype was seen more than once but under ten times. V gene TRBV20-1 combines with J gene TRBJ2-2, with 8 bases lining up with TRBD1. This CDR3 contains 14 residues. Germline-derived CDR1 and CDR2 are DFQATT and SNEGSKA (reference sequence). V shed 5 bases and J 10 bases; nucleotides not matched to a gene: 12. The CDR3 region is CSARTGLRSSELFF. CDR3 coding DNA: TGCAGTGCTCGGACAGGGTTACGAAGCTCGGAGCTGTTTTTT.

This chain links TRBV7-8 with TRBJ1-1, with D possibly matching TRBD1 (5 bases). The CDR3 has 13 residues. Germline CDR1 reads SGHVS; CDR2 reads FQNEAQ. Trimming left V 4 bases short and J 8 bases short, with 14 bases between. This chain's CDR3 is CASSSPGRREAFF. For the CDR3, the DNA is TGTGCCAGCAGCTCCCCGGGACGTAGAGAAGCTTTCTTT.

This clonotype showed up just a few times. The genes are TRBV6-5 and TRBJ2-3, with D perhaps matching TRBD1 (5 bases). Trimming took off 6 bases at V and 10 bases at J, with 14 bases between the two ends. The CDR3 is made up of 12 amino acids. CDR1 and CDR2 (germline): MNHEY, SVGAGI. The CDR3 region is CASSGLQGPQYF. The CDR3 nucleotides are TGTGCCAGCAGCGGCCTTCAGGGTCCGCAGTATTTT.

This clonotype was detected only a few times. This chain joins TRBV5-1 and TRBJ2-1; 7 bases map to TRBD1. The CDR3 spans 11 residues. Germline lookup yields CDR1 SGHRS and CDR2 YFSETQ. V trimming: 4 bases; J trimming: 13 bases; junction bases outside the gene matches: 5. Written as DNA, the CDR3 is TGCGCCAGCAGCCAGGACAGGACACAGTTCTTC. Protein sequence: CASSQDRTQFF.